This TCR beta chain was recovered during a study of blood T cell repertoires in COVID-19. Source study methods: Researchers report that nucleated cell counts were estimated from reference gene primer amplification. Repertoires were generated with immunoSEQ multiplex PCR, while TCRdb's copy carries only in-frame clones and drops some. V and J calls and clone size follow that table, whereas D and trimming were derived from the DNA. The profile shows about 170,000 clones, about 80% of them singletons. This receptor was obtained from a woman aged 80 or older with acute or convalescent COVID-19. Sequenced material: peripheral blood.

The CDR3: CASSSGTSRFTGELFF. In nucleotides, the CDR3 is TGTGCCAGCAGTTCGGGGACTAGCAGGTTCACCGGGGAGCTGTTTTTT. This chain connects TRBV6-5 to TRBJ2-2; 9 bases are shared with TRBD2. CDR3 length: 16 residues. Germline loops: CDR1 MNHEY, CDR2 SVGAGI. V trimming: 4 bases; J trimming: 4 bases; junction bases outside the gene matches: 7.